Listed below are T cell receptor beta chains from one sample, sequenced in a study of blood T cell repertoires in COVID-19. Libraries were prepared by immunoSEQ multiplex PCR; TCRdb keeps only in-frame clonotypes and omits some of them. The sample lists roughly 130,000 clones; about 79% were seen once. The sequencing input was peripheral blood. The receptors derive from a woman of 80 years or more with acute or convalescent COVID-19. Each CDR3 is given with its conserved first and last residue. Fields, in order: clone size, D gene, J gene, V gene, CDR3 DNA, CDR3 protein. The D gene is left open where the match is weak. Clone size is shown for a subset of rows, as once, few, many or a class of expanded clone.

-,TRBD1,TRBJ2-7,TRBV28,TGTGCCAGCATCCCCGGGACAGGACTAATGGAGCAGTACTTC,CASIPGTGLMEQYF
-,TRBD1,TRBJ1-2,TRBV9,TGTGCCAGCAGCCGAGACAGGGGGATGAACTATGGCTACACCTTC,CASSRDRGMNYGYTF
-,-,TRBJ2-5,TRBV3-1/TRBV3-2,TGTGCCAGCAGCCGACAGCAGTACCAAGAGACCCAGTACTTC,CASSRQQYQETQYF
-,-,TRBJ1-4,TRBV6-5,TGTGCCAGCAGTTACTCGAGGGCTAATGAAAAACTGTTTTTT,CASSYSRANEKLFF
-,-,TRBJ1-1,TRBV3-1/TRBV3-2,TGTGCCAGCAGCCACCGTGTGGGAGGGGAAGCTTTCTTT,CASSHRVGGEAFF
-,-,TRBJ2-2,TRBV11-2,TGTGCCAGCAGCTTAGTTGGAGGGCGCTTAATTTCCGGGGAGCTGTTTTTT,CASSLVGGRLISGELFF
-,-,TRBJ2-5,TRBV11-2,TGTGCCAGCAGCGCGTTGGCGGCACTTTCCCAAGAGACCCAGTACTTC,CASSALAALSQETQYF
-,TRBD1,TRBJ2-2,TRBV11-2,TGTGCCAGCAGCTATTTCCGGGGACAGGGCGACACCGGGGAGCTGTTTTTT,CASSYFRGQGDTGELFF
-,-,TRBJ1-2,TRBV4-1,TGCGCCAGCAGCCACTTCCCCCAGGGAAACTATGGCTACACCTTC,CASSHFPQGNYGYTF
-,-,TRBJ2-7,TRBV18,TGTGCCAGCTCACCCCAGGGGTCCGGCTACGAGCAGTACTTC,CASSPQGSGYEQYF
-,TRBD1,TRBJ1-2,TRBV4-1,TGCGCCAGCAGCCGTGGATCCGGGACAGGGACTGGTTTGAACTATGGCTACACCTTC,CASSRGSGTGTGLNYGYTF
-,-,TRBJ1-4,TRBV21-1,TGTGCCAGCAGCAAGAGGGGGCAGGAATGGGAAAAACTGTTTTTT,CASSKRGQEWEKLFF
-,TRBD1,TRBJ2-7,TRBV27,TGTGCCAGCTCCGACAGGGACTACGAGCAGTACTTC,CASSDRDYEQYF
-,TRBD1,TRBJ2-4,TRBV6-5,TGTGCCAGCAGTTTTGACAGGGGCAACATTCAGTACTTC,CASSFDRGNIQYF
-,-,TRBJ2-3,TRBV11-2,TGTGCCAGCAGCTTTCTTTCCACAGATACGCAGTATTTT,CASSFLSTDTQYF
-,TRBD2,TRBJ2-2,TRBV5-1,TGCGCCAGCAGCTTGTGGGGGGGTAACACCGGGGAGCTGTTTTTT,CASSLWGGNTGELFF
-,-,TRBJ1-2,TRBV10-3,TGTGCCATCAGTGACCTAGGAGCGGGATCGGACTATGGCTACACCTTC,CAISDLGAGSDYGYTF
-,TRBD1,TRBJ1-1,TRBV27,TGTGCCAGCAGTATAAACAGGGGGGACACTGAAGCTTTCTTT,CASSINRGDTEAFF
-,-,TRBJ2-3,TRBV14,TGTGCCAGCAGCCCCTGGACTGGCCCTAGCACAGATACGCAGTATTTT,CASSPWTGPSTDTQYF
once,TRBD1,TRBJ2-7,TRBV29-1,TGCAGCGCTCAGACAGGGTGGGACTACGAGCAGTACTTC,CSAQTGWDYEQYF
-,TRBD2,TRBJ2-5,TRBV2,TGTGCCAGCAGCGCGACTAGCGGGGGGTCCCAAGAGACCCAGTACTTC,CASSATSGGSQETQYF
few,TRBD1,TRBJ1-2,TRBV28,TGTGCCCATACCTCGACAGGGGGCGATGACTATGGCTACACCTTC,CAHTSTGGDDYGYTF
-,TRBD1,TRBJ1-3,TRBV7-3,TGTGCCAGCAGCTTGTGGAAATCCACAGGGGGTGGAAACACCATATATTTT,CASSLWKSTGGGNTIYF
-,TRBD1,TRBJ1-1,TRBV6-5,TGTGCCAGCAGGTACTACACAGGGGGTAACACTGAAGCTTTCTTT,CASRYYTGGNTEAFF
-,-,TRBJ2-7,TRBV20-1,TGCAGTGCCACCACAGCCTACGAGCAGTACTTC,CSATTAYEQYF
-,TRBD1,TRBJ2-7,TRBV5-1,TGCGCCAGCAGCGTTACCGGGACAGGGCTTTACGAGCAGTACTTC,CASSVTGTGLYEQYF
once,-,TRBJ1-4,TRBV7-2,TGTGCCAGCGCGAGTCAGGGGTTGGGGGAAAAACTGTTTTTT,CASASQGLGEKLFF
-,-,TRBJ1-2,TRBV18,TGTGCCAGCTCACCTTCGTCGACGGAGTACTATGGCTACACCTTC,CASSPSSTEYYGYTF